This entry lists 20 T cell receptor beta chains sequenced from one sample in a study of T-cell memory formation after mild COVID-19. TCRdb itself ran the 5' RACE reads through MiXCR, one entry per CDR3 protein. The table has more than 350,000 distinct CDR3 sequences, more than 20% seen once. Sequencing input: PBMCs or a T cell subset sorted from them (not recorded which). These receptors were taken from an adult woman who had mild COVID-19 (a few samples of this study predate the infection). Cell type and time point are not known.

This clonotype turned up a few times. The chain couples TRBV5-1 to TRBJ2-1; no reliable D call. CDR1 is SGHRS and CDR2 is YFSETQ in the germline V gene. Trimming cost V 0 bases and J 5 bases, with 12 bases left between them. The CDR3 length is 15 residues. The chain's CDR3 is CASSLGAQPDNEQFF. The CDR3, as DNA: TGCGCCAGCAGCTTGGGAGCGCAACCCGACAATGAGCAGTTCTTC.

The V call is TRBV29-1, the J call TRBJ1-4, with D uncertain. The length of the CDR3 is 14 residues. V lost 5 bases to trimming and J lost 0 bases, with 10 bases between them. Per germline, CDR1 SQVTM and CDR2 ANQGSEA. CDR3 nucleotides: TGCAGCGTTCTGTTTCCTACAACTAATGAAAAACTGTTTTTT. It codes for CSVLFPTTNEKLFF.

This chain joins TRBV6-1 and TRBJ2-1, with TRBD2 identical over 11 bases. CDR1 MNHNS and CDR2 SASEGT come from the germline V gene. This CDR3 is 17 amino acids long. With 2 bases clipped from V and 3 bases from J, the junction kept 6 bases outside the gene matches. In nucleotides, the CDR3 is TGTGCCAGCAGTGAAAGGGCTAGCGGGAGGATCTACAATGAGCAGTTCTTC. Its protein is CASSERASGRIYNEQFF.

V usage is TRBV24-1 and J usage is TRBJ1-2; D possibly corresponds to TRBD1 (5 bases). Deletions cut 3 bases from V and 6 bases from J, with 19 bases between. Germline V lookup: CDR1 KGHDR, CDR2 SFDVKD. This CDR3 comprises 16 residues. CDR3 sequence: CATSDRPGRAFDGYTF. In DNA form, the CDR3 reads TGTGCCACCAGTGATAGGCCGGGACGGGCGTTCGATGGCTACACCTTC.

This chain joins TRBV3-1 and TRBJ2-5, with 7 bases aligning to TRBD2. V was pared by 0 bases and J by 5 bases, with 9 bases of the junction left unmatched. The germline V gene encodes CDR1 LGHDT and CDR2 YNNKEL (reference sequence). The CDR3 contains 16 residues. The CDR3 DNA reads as TGTGCCAGCAGCCAAGACCCCGGGGGGTGGGGTGAGACCCAGTACTTC. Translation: CASSQDPGGWGETQYF.

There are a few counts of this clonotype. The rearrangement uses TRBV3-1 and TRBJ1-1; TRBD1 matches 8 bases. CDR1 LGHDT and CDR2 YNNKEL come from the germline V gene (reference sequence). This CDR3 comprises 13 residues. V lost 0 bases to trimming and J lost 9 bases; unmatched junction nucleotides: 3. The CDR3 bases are TGTGCCAGCAGCCAAGACCGGGACAGGCAAGCTTTCTTT. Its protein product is CASSQDRDRQAFF.

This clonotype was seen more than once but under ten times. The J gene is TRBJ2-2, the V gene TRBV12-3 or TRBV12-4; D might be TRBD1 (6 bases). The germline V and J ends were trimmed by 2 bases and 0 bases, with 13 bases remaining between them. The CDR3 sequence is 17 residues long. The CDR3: CASSLSGVVSNTGELFF. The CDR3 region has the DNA TGTGCCAGCAGTTTATCAGGGGTGGTCTCGAACACCGGGGAGCTGTTTTTT.

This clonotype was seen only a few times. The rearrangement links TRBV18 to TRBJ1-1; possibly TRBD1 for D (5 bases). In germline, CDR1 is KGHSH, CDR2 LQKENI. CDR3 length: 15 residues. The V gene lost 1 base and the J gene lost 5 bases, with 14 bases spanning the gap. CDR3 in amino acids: CASSPRGTGRTEAFF. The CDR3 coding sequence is TGTGCCAGCTCACCACGAGGGACTGGGCGAACTGAAGCTTTCTTT.

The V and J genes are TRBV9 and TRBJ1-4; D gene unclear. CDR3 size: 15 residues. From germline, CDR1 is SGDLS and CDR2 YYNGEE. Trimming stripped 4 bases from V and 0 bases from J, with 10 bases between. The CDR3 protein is CASSKGGATNEKLFF. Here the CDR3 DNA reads TGTGCCAGCAGCAAAGGCGGGGCAACTAATGAAAAACTGTTTTTT.

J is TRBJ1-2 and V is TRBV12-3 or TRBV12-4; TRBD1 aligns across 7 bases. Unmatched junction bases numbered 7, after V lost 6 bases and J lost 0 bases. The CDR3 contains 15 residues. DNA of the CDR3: TGTGCCAGCAGCCTAAGGGACAGCACTAACTATGGCTACACCTTC. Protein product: CASSLRDSTNYGYTF.

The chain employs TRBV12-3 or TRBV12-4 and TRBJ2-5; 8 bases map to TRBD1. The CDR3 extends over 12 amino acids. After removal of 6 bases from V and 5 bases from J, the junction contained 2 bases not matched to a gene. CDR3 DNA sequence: TGTGCCAGCAGAGGGGACAGGGAGACCCAGTACTTC. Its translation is CASRGDRETQYF.

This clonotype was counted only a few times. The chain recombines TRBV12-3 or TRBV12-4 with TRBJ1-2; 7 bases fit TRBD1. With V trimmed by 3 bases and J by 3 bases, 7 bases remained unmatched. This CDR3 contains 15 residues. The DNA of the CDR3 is TGTGCCAGCAGTTTGAGACAGGGTAACGACTATGGCTACACCTTC. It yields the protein CASSLRQGNDYGYTF.

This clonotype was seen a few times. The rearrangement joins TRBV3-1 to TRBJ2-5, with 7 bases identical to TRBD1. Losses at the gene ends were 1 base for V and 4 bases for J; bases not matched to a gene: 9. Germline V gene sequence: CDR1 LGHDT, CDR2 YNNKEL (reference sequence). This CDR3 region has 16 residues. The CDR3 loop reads CASSQAQTGYGETQYF. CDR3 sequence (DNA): TGTGCCAGCAGCCAAGCGCAGACAGGGTACGGAGAGACCCAGTACTTC.

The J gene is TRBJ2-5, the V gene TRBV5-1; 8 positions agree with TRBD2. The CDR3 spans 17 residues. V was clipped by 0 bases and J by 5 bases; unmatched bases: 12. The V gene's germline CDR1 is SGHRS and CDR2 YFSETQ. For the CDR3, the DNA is TGCGCCAGCAGCTTGGTTGCGGGGGGCACGACAAAGGAGACCCAGTACTTC. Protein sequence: CASSLVAGGTTKETQYF.

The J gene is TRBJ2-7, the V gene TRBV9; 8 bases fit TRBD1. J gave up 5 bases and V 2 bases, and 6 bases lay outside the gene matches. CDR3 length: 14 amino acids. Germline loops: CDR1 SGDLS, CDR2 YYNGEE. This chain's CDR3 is CASSVSTGVNEQYF. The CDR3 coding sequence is TGTGCCAGCAGCGTCTCGACAGGGGTGAACGAGCAGTACTTC. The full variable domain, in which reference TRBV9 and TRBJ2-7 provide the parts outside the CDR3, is DSGVTQTPKHLITATGQRVTLRCSPRSGDLSVYWYQQSLDQGLQFLIQYYNGEERAKGNILERFSAQQFPDLHSELNLSSLELGDSALYFCASSVSTGVNEQYFGPGTRLTVT.

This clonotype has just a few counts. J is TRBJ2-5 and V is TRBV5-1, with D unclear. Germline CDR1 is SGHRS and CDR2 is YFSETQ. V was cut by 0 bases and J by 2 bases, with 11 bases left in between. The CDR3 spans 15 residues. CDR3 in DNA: TGCGCCAGCAGCTTGGTGGCCGGCATTCAAGAGACCCAGTACTTC. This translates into CASSLVAGIQETQYF. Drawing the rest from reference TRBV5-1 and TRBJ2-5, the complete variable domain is KAGVTQTPRYLIKTRGQQVTLSCSPISGHRSVSWYQQTPGQGLQFLFEYFSETQRNKGNFPGRFSGRQFSNSRSEMNVSTLELGDSALYLCASSLVAGIQETQYFGPGTRLLVL.

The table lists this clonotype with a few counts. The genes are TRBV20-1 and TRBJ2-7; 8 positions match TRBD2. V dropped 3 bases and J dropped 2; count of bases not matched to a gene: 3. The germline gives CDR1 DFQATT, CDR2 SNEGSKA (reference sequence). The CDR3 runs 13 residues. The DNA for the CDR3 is TGCAGTGCTAGGCGGGGGGCCACCTACGAGCAGTACTTC. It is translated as CSARRGATYEQYF.

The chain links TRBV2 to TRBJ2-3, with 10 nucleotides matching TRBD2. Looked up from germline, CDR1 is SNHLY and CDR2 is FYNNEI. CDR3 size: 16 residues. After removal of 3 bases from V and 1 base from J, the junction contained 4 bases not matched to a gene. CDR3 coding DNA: TGTGCCAGCAGTGACTTAGGGACTAGCGGCACAGATACGCAGTATTTT. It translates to CASSDLGTSGTDTQYF.

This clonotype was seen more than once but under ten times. The CDR3 bases are TGTGCCAGCAGCTACGCCGGGACAGGGTATGAAAAACTGTTTTTT. Encoded protein: CASSYAGTGYEKLFF. The chain is built from TRBV5-5 and TRBJ1-4; TRBD1 matches 9 bases. This CDR3 has 15 amino acids. The trim removed 3 bases at V and 6 bases at J, leaving 6 bases unmatched. Germline V gene lookup returns CDR1 SGHKS and CDR2 YYEKEE (reference sequence).

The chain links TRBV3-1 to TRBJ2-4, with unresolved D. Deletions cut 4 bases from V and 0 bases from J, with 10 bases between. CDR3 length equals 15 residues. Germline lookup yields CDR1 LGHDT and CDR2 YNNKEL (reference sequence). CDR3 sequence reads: CASSPARLAKNIQYF. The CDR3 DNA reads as TGTGCCAGCAGCCCAGCCAGACTAGCCAAAAACATTCAGTACTTC.